This T cell receptor (beta chain) was recovered during a study of blood T cell repertoires in COVID-19. On the study more broadly: PBMCs, B-cell-depleted T cells, or T cells provided the cDNA or gDNA that made up the material.

This clone was counted only a few times. Clones were sequenced by immunoSEQ multiplex PCR, and TCRdb holds only the in-frame ones, with some missing. The sample records fewer than 300,000 clones, approximately 93% being singletons. Seattle patients were enrolled during active infection and followed longitudinally. Trimming left V 2 bases short and J 4 bases short, with 8 bases between. CDR3 size: 13 residues. Germline V gives CDR1 MNHEY, CDR2 SMNVEV (reference sequence). The chain carries TRBV27 and TRBJ1-1, with D hard to call. The sequenced sample consisted of peripheral blood. The receptor was derived from a woman in her twenties or thirties with COVID-19, enrolled during active disease. The CDR3 bases are TGTGCCAGCAGTTTAAGAGGGAGCACTGAAGCTTTCTTT. Amino acids: CASSLRGSTEAFF.